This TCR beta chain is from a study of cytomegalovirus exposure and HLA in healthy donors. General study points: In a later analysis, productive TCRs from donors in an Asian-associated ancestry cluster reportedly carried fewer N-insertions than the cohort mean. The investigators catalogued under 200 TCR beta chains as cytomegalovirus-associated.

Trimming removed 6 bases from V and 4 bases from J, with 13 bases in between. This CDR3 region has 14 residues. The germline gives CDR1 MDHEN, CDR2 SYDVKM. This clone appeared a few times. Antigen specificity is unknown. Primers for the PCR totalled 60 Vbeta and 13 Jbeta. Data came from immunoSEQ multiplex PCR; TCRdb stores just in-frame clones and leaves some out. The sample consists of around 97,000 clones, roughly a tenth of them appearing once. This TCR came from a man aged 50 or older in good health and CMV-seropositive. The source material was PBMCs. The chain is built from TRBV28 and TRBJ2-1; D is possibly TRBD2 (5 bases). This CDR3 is CASRFSTGYNEQFF. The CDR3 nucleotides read TGTGCCAGCAGATTTTCCACGGGGTACAATGAGCAGTTCTTC.